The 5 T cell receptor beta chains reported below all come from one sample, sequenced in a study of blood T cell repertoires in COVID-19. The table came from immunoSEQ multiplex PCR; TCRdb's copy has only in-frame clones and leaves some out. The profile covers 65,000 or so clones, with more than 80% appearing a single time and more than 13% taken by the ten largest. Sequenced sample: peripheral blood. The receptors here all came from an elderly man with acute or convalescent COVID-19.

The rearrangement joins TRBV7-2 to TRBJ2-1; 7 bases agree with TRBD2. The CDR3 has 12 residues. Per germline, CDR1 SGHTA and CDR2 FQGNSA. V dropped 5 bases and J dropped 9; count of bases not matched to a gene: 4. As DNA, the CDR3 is TGTGCCAGCAGCCATAGACTAGCTGAGCAGTTCTTC. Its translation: CASSHRLAEQFF. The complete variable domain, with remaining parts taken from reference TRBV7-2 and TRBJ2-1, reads GAGVSQSPSNKVTEKGKDVELRCDPISGHTALYWYRQSLGQGLEFLIYFQGNSAPDKSGLPSDRFSAERTGGSVSTLTIQRTQQEDSAVYLCASSHRLAEQFFGPGTRLTVL.

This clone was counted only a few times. CDR3 in DNA: TGCGCCAGCAGCTTGGCCGGACTTAACTATGGCTACACCTTC. This gives the protein CASSLAGLNYGYTF. V is TRBV5-1 and J is TRBJ1-2; no firm D call. The length of the CDR3 is 14 residues. Trimming stripped 0 bases from V and 1 base from J, with 7 bases between. In germline, CDR1 is SGHRS, CDR2 YFSETQ.

This chain's CDR3 is CASSRLGTSGSNEQFF. For the CDR3, the DNA is TGTGCCAGCAGCCGACTAGGGACTAGCGGGAGCAATGAGCAGTTCTTC. The chain joins TRBV3-1 (or the pseudogene TRBV3-2) to TRBJ2-1, with 14 bases fitting TRBD2. The CDR3 totals 16 residues. The ends lost 4 bases at V and 6 bases at J; junction bases unmatched: 5. Per the germline V gene, CDR1 is LGHDT and CDR2 is YNNKEL (reference sequence).

The CDR3 reads CASSPDTIQETQYF. The CDR3 DNA follows: TGTGCCAGCAGCCCGGACACGATTCAAGAGACCCAGTACTTC. The chain is built from TRBV3-1 (or the pseudogene TRBV3-2) and TRBJ2-5, with TRBD1 as a possible D gene (5 bases). V was clipped by 4 bases and J by 2 bases, with 11 bases between them. The germline V gene has CDR1 LGHDT and CDR2 YNNKEL (reference sequence). The length of the CDR3 is 14 residues.

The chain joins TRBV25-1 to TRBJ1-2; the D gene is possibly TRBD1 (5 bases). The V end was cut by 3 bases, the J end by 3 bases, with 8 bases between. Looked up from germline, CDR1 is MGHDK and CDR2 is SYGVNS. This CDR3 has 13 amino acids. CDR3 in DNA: TGTGCCAGCAGTGACAGGGCCCACTATGGCTACACCTTC. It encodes CASSDRAHYGYTF.